This T cell receptor beta chain comes out of a study of Ad26.COV2.S vaccination and SARS-CoV-2 variants. The V end was cut by 2 bases, the J end by 3 bases, with 13 bases between. The CDR3 contains 15 residues. Germline loops: CDR1 MNHEY, CDR2 SVGAGI. Profiled with immunoSEQ multiplex PCR; TCRdb holds only in-frame clones, not every one. The table shows hundreds of thousands of clones, with 89% occurring only once. The sample's treatment: some 20 received Ad26.COV2.S at low or high dose, single or two shots; about 5 received placebo; per-sample allocation not given. Day 63 following the first vaccine or placebo injection was when the samples were taken. On this clone: Its antigen remains unknown.

Study-level results: Breadth, reportedly substantial, characterized the spike-specific CD8+ and CD4+ T cell responses after vaccination.

Sequencing used peripheral blood, obtained in a trial of Ad26.COV2.S vaccine versus placebo. The chain joins TRBV6-5 to TRBJ1-2; D may be TRBD1 (6 bases). The TCR was taken from a person aged 18-60 years who received the Ad26.COV2.S COVID-19 vaccine or a placebo. This CDR3 is CASSYGGPLHYGYTF. The DNA for the CDR3 is TGTGCCAGCAGTTACGGGGGGCCGCTCCACTATGGCTACACCTTC.